This T cell receptor beta chain was documented in a study of blood T cell repertoires in COVID-19 (TCRdb year 2020). Regarding the complete study: The collaborator samples originated in the United States, Italy and Spain and spanned the acute and convalescent phases of COVID-19. The repertoires were made available in a free public database intended to serve as a resource for research on the immune response to SARS-CoV-2. The dataset comprised deeply sampled blood TCRbeta repertoires from subjects exposed to, actively infected with, or recovered from COVID-19. HLA class I and class II types, where available, came from metadata supplied by the sample provider rather than from assay-based typing. The prospective study material was composed of cDNA or gDNA derived from T cells, B-cell-depleted T cells, or PBMCs. The samples were drawn from two sources: the first 160 participants of the ongoing ImmuneRACE study, and some 1,300 subjects contributed by 6 global collaborators. Sample metadata almost always included a de-identified subject ID, COVID-19 status, age in years and sex. The research as a whole found: Clinical and demographic metadata were provided uncurated, with the amount varying by source and participant.

From a lookup of the germline V gene (reference sequence), CDR1 and CDR2 are SGHNT and YYREEE. CDR3 length: 16 amino acids, cysteine to phenylalanine. Only the CDR3 region is kept as DNA, spanning 48 bases read in frame from base 1. Here V drops 3 bases and J drops 8 bases, and the junction holds 12 bases not matched to any gene. The immunoSEQ Assay, a bias-controlled multiplex PCR, was used to amplify TCRbeta CDR3 regions from genomic DNA. On the study's bioinformatics: The number of nucleated cells in each sample was estimated by amplification of reference gene primers within the assay. Sequence reads were collapsed and filtered to measure the absolute abundance of every unique TCRbeta CDR3 rearrangement. For each sample, productive Simpson clonality was calculated by taking the square root of Simpson's diversity index across productive rearrangements. TCRdb stores this immuneACCESS table with in-frame sequences only. Part of the clones is absent; in the studies checked, under half of the shortfall reflects unresolved V genes, and no reason is known for the rest. D and trimming were read from the DNA, whereas the V and J calls and clone size are those reported in that table. The sample table records about 200,000 clones; approximately 82% of these occur just once. Approximately 6.9% of the sample belongs to the ten largest clones.

As concerns this clone: It lacks a known antigen. Qualities for individual bases were not recorded, and no much larger clone is one base off.

Collaborating institutions collected whole blood in K2EDTA tubes following their own protocols. For TCRbeta analysis, collaborator samples were shipped as frozen whole blood, as isolated PBMCs, or as DNA extracted from either sample type. Material for sequencing was peripheral blood. The rearranged segments are TRBV5-4 and TRBJ2-1; 9 bases in the middle match TRBD2. This TCR came from a human donor with acute or convalescent COVID-19. The donor label of this sample is uncertain. The CDR3 sequence is CASSSPGSGRIYEQFF. The nucleotide sequence reads as follows: TGTGCCAGCAGCTCCCCTGGGAGCGGGAGGATCTATGAGCAGTTCTTC.